This TCR beta chain was obtained from a study of blood T cells in healthy people across ages. Study in general: Capturing about one barcoded beta molecule per two T cells was achieved by template switching.

A few counts support this clonotype. The authors ran a second PCR of roughly 6 to 12 cycles using a sample-barcoded 5' primer and a J-beta primer mix. MiXCR was run by TCRdb on the 5' RACE reads, yielding one entry per CDR3 protein. The sample holds more than 1,400,000 distinct CDR3 sequences; 42% are singletons and the top ten take 7.9%. Trimming cost V 0 bases and J 7 bases; bases outside gene matches: 6. CDR3 length: 16 residues. Germline assignment: CDR1 LGHNA and CDR2 YNFKEQ. Researchers collected about 9.6 milliliters of peripheral blood from every single donor. The V gene is TRBV4-2, the J gene TRBJ1-6, with TRBD1 identical over 7 bases. The sequence came from a woman aged 18-29 years in good health. Sequencing was carried out using blood. The CDR3 sequence is CASSQEGQARNSPLHF. DNA of the CDR3: TGTGCCAGCAGCCAAGAAGGACAGGCTCGCAATTCACCCCTCCACTTT.